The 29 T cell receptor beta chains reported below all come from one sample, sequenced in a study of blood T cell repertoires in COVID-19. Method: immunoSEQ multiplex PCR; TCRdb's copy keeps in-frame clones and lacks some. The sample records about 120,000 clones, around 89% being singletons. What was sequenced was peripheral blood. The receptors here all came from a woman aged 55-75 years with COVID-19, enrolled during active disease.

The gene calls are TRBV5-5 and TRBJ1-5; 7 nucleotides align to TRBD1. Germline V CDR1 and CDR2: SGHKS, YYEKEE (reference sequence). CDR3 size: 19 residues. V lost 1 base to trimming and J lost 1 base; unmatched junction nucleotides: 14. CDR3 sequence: CASSLNSKQGRRSNQPQHF. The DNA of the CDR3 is TGTGCCAGCAGCTTGAACTCAAAACAGGGGCGAAGGAGCAATCAGCCCCAGCATTTT. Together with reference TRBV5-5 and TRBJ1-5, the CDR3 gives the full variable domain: DAGVTQSPTHLIKTRGQQVTLRCSPISGHKSVSWYQQVLGQGPQFIFQYYEKEERGRGNFPDRFSARQFPNYSSELNVNALLLGDSALYLCASSLNSKQGRRSNQPQHFGDGTRLSIL.

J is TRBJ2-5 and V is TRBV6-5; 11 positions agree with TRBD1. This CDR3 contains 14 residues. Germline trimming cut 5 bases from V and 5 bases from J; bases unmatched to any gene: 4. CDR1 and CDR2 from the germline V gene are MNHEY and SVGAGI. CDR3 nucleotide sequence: TGTGCCAGCAGTCGGGACAGGGGGTGGGAGACCCAGTACTTC. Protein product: CASSRDRGWETQYF.

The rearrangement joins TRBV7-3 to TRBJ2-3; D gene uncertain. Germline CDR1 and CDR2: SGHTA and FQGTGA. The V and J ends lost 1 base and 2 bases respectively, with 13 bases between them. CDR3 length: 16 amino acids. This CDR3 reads CASSLNAPGNTDTQYF. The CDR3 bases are TGTGCCAGCAGCTTAAACGCCCCCGGTAACACAGATACGCAGTATTTT.

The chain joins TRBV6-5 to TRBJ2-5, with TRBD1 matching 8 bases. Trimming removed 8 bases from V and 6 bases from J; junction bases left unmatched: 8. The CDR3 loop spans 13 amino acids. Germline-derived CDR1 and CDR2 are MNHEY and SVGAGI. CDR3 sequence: CASRGTGGKTQYF. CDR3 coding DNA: TGTGCCAGCCGAGGCACAGGGGGGAAGACCCAGTACTTC.

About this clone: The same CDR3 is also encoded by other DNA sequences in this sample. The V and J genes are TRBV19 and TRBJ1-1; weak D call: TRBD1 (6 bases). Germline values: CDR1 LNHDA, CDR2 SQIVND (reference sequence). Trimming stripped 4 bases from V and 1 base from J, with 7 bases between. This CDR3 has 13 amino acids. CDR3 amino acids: CASSTGANTEAFF. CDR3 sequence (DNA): TGTGCCAGTAGTACAGGGGCGAACACTGAAGCTTTCTTT.

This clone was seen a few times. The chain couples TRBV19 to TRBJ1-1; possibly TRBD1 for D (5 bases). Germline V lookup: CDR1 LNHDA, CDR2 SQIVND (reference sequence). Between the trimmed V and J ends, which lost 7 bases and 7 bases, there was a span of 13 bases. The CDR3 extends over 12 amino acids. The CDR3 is CASNPTDSEAFF. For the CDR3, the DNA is TGTGCCAGTAACCCGACAGACAGTGAAGCTTTCTTT.

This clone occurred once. As DNA, the CDR3 is TGTGCCAGCAGCCAATGGGCCAATAATGCCTACAATGAGCAGTTCTTC. Residues: CASSQWANNAYNEQFF. J is TRBJ2-1 and V is TRBV14; D unclear. The CDR3 loop spans 16 amino acids. Germline-derived CDR1 and CDR2 are SGHDN and FVKESK. The V end was cut by 2 bases, the J end by 2 bases, with 13 bases between.

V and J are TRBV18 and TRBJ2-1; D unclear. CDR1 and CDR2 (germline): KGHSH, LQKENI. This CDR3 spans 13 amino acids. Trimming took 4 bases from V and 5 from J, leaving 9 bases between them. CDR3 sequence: CASSRRSDNEQFF. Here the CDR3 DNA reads TGTGCCAGCTCACGTAGGAGTGACAATGAGCAGTTCTTC.

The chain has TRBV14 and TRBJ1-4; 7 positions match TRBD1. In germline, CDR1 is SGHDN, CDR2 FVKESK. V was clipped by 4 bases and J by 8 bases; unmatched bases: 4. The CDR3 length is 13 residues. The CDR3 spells CASSPRTGEKLFF. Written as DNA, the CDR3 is TGTGCCAGCAGCCCTCGGACAGGAGAAAAACTGTTTTTT.

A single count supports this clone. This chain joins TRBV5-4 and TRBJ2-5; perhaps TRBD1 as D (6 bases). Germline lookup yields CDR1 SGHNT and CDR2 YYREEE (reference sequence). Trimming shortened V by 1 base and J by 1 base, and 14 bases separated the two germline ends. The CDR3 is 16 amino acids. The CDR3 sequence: CASSLWGRRVQETQYF. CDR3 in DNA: TGTGCCAGCAGCTTGTGGGGGCGGCGAGTCCAAGAGACCCAGTACTTC.

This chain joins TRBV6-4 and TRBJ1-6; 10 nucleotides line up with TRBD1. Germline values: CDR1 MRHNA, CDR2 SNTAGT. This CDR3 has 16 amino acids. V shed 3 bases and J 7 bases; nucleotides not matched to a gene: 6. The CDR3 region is CASSEAGTGVNSPLHF. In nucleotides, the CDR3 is TGTGCCAGCAGTGAAGCCGGGACAGGGGTAAATTCACCCCTCCACTTT.

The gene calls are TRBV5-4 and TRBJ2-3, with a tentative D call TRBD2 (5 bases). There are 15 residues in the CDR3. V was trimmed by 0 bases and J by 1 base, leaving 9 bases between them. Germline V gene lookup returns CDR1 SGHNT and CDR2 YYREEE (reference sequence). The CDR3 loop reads CASSLVGLRTDTQYF. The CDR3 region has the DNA TGTGCCAGCAGCTTGGTCGGACTCCGCACAGATACGCAGTATTTT.

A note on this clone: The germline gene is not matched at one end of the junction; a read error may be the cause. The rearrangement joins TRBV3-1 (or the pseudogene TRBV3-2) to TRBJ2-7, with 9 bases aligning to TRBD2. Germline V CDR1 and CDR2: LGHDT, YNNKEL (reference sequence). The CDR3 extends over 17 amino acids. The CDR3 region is CASSQSVSGGYSHEQYF. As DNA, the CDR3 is TGTGCCAGCAGTCAATCGGTTAGCGGGGGTTACTCCCACGAGCAGTACTTC.

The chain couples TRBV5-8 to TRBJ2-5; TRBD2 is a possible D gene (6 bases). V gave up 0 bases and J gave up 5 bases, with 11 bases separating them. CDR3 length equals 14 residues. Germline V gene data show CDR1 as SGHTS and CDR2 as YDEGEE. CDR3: CASSLVDRGETQYF. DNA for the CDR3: TGTGCCAGCAGCTTGGTTGATCGGGGGGAGACCCAGTACTTC.

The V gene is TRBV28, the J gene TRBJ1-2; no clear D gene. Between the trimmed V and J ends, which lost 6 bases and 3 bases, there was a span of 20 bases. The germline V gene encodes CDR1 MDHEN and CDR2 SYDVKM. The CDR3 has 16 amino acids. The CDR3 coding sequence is TGTGCCAGCAGCCCCCCCCTTATGGCCCTGGACTATGGCTACACCTTC. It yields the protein CASSPPLMALDYGYTF.

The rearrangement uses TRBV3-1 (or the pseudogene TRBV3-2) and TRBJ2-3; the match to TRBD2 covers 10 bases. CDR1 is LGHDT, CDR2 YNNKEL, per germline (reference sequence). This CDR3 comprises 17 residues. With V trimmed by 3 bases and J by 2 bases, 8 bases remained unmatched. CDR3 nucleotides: TGTGCCAGCAGCCAGGACCTAGCGGGGGACCACACAGATACGCAGTATTTT. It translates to CASSQDLAGDHTDTQYF.

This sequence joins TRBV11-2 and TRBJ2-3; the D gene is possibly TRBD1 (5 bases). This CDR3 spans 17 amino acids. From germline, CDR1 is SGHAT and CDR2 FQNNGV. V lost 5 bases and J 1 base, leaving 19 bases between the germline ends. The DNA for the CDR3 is TGTGCCAGCAGCCCCCACCTGGGGCTCTCTGGCACAGATACGCAGTATTTT. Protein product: CASSPHLGLSGTDTQYF.

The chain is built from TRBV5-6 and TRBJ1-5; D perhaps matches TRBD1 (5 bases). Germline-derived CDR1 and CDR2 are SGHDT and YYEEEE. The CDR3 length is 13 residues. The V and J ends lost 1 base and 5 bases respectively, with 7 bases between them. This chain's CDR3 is CASSLTGDQPQHF. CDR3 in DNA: TGTGCCAGCAGCTTGACGGGGGATCAGCCCCAGCATTTT.

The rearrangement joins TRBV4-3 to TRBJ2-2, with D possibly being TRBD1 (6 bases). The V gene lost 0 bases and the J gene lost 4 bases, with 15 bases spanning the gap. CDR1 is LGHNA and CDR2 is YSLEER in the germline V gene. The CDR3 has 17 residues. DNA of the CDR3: TGCGCCAGCAGCCAAGAGGGTTTTCAGGGGTTCACCGGGGAGCTGTTTTTT. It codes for CASSQEGFQGFTGELFF.

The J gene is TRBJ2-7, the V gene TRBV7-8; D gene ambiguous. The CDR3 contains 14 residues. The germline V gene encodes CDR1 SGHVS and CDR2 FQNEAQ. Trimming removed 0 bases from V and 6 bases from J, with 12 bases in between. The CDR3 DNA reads TGTGCCAGCAGCTTAGCAGTAGAGGCCGCCGAGCAGTACTTC. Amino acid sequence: CASSLAVEAAEQYF.

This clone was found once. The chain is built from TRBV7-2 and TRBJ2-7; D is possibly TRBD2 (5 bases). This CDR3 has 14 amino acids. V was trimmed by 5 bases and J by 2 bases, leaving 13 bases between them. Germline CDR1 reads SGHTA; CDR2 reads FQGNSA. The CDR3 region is CASSTTGKPYEQYF. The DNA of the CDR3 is TGTGCCAGCAGCACAACCGGGAAGCCCTACGAGCAGTACTTC.

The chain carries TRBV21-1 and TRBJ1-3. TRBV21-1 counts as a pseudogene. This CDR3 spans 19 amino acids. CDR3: CASSKEEEKQERFGNTIYF. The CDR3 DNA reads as TGTGCCAGCAGCAAAGAGGAAGAGAAACAAGAGCGCTTTGGAAACACCATATATTTT.

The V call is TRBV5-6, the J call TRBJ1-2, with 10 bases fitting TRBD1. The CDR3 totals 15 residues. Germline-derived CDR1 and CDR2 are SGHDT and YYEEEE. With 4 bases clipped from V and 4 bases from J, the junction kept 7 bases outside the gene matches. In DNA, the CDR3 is TGTGCCAGCAGCCCGGGGGGACAGGGGACCTATGGCTACACCTTC. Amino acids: CASSPGGQGTYGYTF.

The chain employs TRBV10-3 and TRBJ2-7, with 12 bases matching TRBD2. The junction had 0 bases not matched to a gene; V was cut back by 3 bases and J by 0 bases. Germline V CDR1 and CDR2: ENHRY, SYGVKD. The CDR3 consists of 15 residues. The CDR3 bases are TGTGCCATCAGTGAACTAGCGGGGGGCTCCTACGAGCAGTACTTC. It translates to CAISELAGGSYEQYF.

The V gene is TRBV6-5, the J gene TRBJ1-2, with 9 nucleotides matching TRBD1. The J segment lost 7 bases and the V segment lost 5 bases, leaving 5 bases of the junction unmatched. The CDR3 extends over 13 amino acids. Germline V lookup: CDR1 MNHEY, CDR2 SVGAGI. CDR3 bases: TGTGCCAGCAGTCGGGGACAGGGTGGTGGCTACACCTTC. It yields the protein CASSRGQGGGYTF.

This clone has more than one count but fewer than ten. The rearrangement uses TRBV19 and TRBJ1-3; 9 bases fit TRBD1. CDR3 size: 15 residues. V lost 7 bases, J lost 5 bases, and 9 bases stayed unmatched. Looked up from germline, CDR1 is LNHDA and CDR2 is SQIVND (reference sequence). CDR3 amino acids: CASNPSGTGRNTIYF. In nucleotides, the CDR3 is TGTGCCAGTAACCCGTCCGGGACAGGGAGAAACACCATATATTTT.

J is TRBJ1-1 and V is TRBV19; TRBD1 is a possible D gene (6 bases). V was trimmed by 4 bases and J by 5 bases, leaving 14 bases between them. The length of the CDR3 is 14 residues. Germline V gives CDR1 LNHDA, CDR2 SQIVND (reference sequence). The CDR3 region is CASSTRGRETEAFF. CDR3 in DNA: TGTGCCAGTAGTACGCGGGGGCGAGAAACTGAAGCTTTCTTT.

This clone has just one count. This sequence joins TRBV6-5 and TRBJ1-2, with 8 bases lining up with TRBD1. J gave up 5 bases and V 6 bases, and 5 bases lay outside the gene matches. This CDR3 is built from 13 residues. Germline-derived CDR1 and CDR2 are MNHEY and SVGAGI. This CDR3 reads CASRLQGEYGYTF. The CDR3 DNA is TGTGCCAGCAGATTACAGGGGGAGTATGGCTACACCTTC.

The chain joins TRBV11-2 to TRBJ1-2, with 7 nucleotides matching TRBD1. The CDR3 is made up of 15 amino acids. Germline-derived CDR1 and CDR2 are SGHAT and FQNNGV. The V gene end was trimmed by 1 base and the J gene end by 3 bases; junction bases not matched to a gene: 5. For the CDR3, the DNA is TGTGCCAGCAGCTTAGCGGGACAGAGCTACTATGGCTACACCTTC. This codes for CASSLAGQSYYGYTF.